The entry below describes one T cell receptor beta chain. The data derive from a study of cytomegalovirus exposure and HLA in healthy donors. A multiplex PCR was run with 60 Vbeta primers and 13 Jbeta primers. The table came from immunoSEQ multiplex PCR; TCRdb's copy has only in-frame clones and leaves some out. The sample includes some 200,000 clones, 65% to 90% of them seen just once. From germline, CDR1 is LNHDA and CDR2 SQIVND (reference sequence). The CDR3 has 19 residues. Trimming took 5 bases from V and 2 from J; bases not matched to a gene: 13. The sequencing sample was made of PBMCs. The clonotype originates from a girl between 10 and 17 years old in good health and CMV-seronegative. This sequence joins TRBV19 and TRBJ2-3; 13 nucleotides line up with TRBD2. The CDR3 loop is CASSPYGLAGAGDTDTQYF. The CDR3 nucleotides read TGTGCCAGTAGTCCTTACGGACTAGCGGGAGCTGGGGACACAGATACGCAGTATTTT.